The 28 T cell receptor beta chains given below trace back to one sample, sequenced in a study of radiotherapy plus CTLA-4 blockade in lung cancer. Generated by immunoSEQ multiplex PCR, the TCRdb table keeps only in-frame clones and is missing some. There are 65,000 to 90,000 clones in the sample; around 86% occur only once, and 40% lies in the top ten. Sequences were derived from peripheral blood, sampled from a patient treated with radiotherapy plus ipilimumab. The receptors were sampled from a human donor with non-small cell lung cancer that progressed on radiotherapy plus ipilimumab.

This chain uses TRBV19 with TRBJ2-1, with 8 nucleotides matching TRBD2. Per the germline V gene, CDR1 is LNHDA and CDR2 is SQIVND (reference sequence). J gave up 5 bases and V 3 bases, and 6 bases lay outside the gene matches. This CDR3 comprises 15 residues. The CDR3 spells CASSISGGPNNEQFF. The CDR3 DNA reads TGTGCCAGTAGTATCTCGGGAGGGCCCAACAATGAGCAGTTCTTC. Combining the CDR3 with reference TRBV19 and TRBJ2-1 gives the whole variable domain DGGITQSPKYLFRKEGQNVTLSCEQNLNHDAMYWYRQDPGQGLRLIYYSQIVNDFQKGDIAEGYSVSREKKESFPLTVTSAQKNPTAFYLCASSISGGPNNEQFFGPGTRLTVL.

The rearrangement uses TRBV5-4 and TRBJ2-7; 7 bases align to TRBD1. The ends lost 4 bases at V and 0 bases at J; junction bases unmatched: 10. The CDR3 is 16 residues long. Germline CDR1 is SGHNT and CDR2 is YYREEE (reference sequence). The CDR3 protein is CASSKGPGQSSYEQYV. In nucleotides, the CDR3 is TGTGCCAGCAGCAAGGGCCCGGGACAGAGCTCCTACGAGCAGTACGTC.

This clone was picked up one time. This CDR3 is missing its conserved last phenylalanine or tryptophan, likely due to a read error. The gene calls are TRBV5-1 and TRBJ1-2; D call uncertain. The ends were cut back, 0 bases at V and 3 bases at J, with 9 bases in the middle. Germline V gene sequence: CDR1 SGHRS, CDR2 YFSETQ. This CDR3 spans 14 amino acids. CDR3 bases: TGCGCCAGCAGCTTGGTTATGAAGGACTATGGCTACACCCTC. It codes for CASSLVMKDYGYTL.

This clone was counted only a few times. The chain combines TRBV19 with TRBJ1-3, with D uncertain. The V and J ends lost 7 bases and 2 bases respectively, with 15 bases between them. This CDR3 spans 15 amino acids. Germline V gene lookup returns CDR1 LNHDA and CDR2 SQIVND (reference sequence). CDR3 DNA sequence: TGTGCCAGTATCGGAGACTGGAGCGCTGGAAACACCATATATTTT. This codes for CASIGDWSAGNTIYF.

V usage is TRBV18 and J usage is TRBJ2-1, with 8 bases identical to TRBD1. Germline V gene data show CDR1 as KGHSH and CDR2 as LQKENI. V shed 3 bases, J shed 0 bases, and the junction held 1 base outside the gene matches. The CDR3 is 15 amino acids. The DNA for the CDR3 is TGTGCCAGCTCACCTACAGGGGGCTCCTACAATGAGCAGTTCTTC. It translates to CASSPTGGSYNEQFF.

This rearrangement joins TRBV5-6 to TRBJ1-1; 9 positions agree with TRBD1. CDR1 is SGHDT and CDR2 is YYEEEE in the germline V gene. With 4 bases clipped from V and 3 bases from J, the junction kept 10 bases outside the gene matches. This CDR3 comprises 16 residues. CDR3 sequence reads: CASSLGQGWGYTEAFF. The CDR3 bases are TGTGCCAGCAGCCTGGGACAGGGCTGGGGGTACACTGAAGCTTTCTTT. Full variable domain (remainder filled in from reference TRBV5-6 and TRBJ1-1): DAGVTQSPTHLIKTRGQQVTLRCSPKSGHDTVSWYQQALGQGPQFIFQYYEEEERQRGNFPDRFSGHQFPNYSSELNVNALLLGDSALYLCASSLGQGWGYTEAFFGQGTRLTVV.

The V call is TRBV14, the J call TRBJ2-1; no clear D gene. The V gene's germline CDR1 is SGHDN and CDR2 FVKESK. V was clipped by 0 bases and J by 0 bases, with 9 bases between them. There are 16 residues in the CDR3. The CDR3 here is CASSQDSLSSYNEQFF. The DNA of the CDR3 is TGTGCCAGCAGCCAAGATAGTCTGAGCTCCTACAATGAGCAGTTCTTC.

The chain joins TRBV5-5 to TRBJ2-7, with 7 bases fitting TRBD1. The length of the CDR3 is 14 residues. Germline-derived CDR1 and CDR2 are SGHKS and YYEKEE (reference sequence). The J segment lost 1 base and the V segment lost 4 bases, leaving 5 bases of the junction unmatched. Here the CDR3 reads CASSGQAWSYEQYV. The CDR3 DNA reads TGTGCCAGCAGCGGACAGGCGTGGTCCTACGAGCAGTACGTC.

V and J are TRBV23-1 and TRBJ1-1; 8 bases align to TRBD1. TRBV23-1 is annotated as an ORF whose role is uncertain. V gave up 7 bases and J gave up 4 bases; unmatched junction bases: 20. The CDR3 has 18 amino acids. The chain's CDR3 is CASKLSSLYEDRGTEAFF. Written as DNA, the CDR3 is TGCGCCAGCAAACTATCATCGCTCTACGAAGACAGGGGCACTGAAGCTTTCTTT.

The gene calls are TRBV6-5 and TRBJ1-3; D might be TRBD1 (5 bases). V shed 2 bases and J shed 4 bases, with 15 bases lying between them. Germline loops: CDR1 MNHEY, CDR2 SVGAGI. The CDR3 is 16 amino acids. The CDR3 bases are TGTGCCAGCAGTTACACCTTCAGGGTGGGAGGAAACACCATATATTTT. Protein: CASSYTFRVGGNTIYF.

The chain carries TRBV5-6 and TRBJ1-4; no firm D call. Germline CDR1 is SGHDT and CDR2 is YYEEEE. Deletions cut 2 bases from V and 0 bases from J, with 5 bases between. This CDR3 has 14 residues. CDR3 sequence (DNA): TGTGCCAGCAGCTTTGATGCAACTAATGAAAAACTGTTTTTT. This encodes CASSFDATNEKLFF. The whole variable domain, remainder taken from reference TRBV5-6 and TRBJ1-4, is DAGVTQSPTHLIKTRGQQVTLRCSPKSGHDTVSWYQQALGQGPQFIFQYYEEEERQRGNFPDRFSGHQFPNYSSELNVNALLLGDSALYLCASSFDATNEKLFFGSGTQLSVL.

The V call is TRBV11-2, the J call TRBJ1-5; D not certain. The CDR3 loop spans 13 amino acids. The germline V gene has CDR1 SGHAT and CDR2 FQNNGV. Trimming cost V 0 bases and J 3 bases, with 3 bases left between them. The CDR3 region is CASSLDDNQPQHF. CDR3 DNA sequence: TGTGCCAGCAGCTTAGATGACAATCAGCCCCAGCATTTT.

This chain joins TRBV2 and TRBJ1-4; TRBD1 matches at 7 bases. Germline CDR1 and CDR2: SNHLY and FYNNEI. The CDR3 covers 16 residues. J lost 8 bases, V lost 4 bases, and 13 bases had no gene match. CDR3 protein: CASSVSSQGGWEKLFF. The CDR3 bases are TGTGCCAGCAGTGTTTCCTCCCAGGGGGGCTGGGAAAAACTGTTTTTT.

V is TRBV29-1 and J is TRBJ2-7; TRBD1 might be the D (6 bases). The DNA end is more similar to TRBJ2-5, so the J call may be wrong. The germline V gene encodes CDR1 SQVTM and CDR2 ANQGSEA. This CDR3 is built from 14 residues. The CDR3 DNA sequence: TGCAGCGTTGCCGAGGGGCAGGGGTGGGGGACCCAGTACTTC. Protein product: CSVAEGQGWGTQYF.

The chain has TRBV7-3 and TRBJ2-7; no clear D. The end of the DNA aligns better with TRBJ2-5, so the J call may be wrong. The CDR3 contains 12 residues. From germline, CDR1 is SGHTA and CDR2 FQGTGA. CDR3 nucleotide sequence: TGTGCCAGCAGCTTCAAGAGAGAGACCCAGTACTTC. Encoded protein: CASSFKRETQYF.

The rearrangement uses TRBV7-9 and TRBJ2-2; no clear D. V was trimmed by 1 base and J by 2 bases, leaving 5 bases between them. CDR3 length equals 14 residues. CDR1 is SEHNR, CDR2 FQNEAQ, per germline (reference sequence). This chain's CDR3 is CASSLVTNTGELFF. CDR3 nucleotides: TGTGCCAGCAGCTTAGTAACAAACACCGGGGAGCTGTTTTTT.

As for this clone: The identical CDR3 is also encoded by other nucleotide sequences in the sample. This chain links TRBV2 with TRBJ1-5; D might be TRBD1 (5 bases). Germline loops: CDR1 SNHLY, CDR2 FYNNEI. Trimming took off 6 bases at V and 1 base at J, with 7 bases between the two ends. CDR3 length: 13 residues. The CDR3, as DNA: TGTGCCAGCAGAGGGGACAGCAATCAGCCCCAGCATTTT. This encodes CASRGDSNQPQHF.

The chain links TRBV18 to TRBJ2-2; 7 positions agree with TRBD1. The germline CDR1 and CDR2 sequences are KGHSH and LQKENI. V trimming: 1 base; J trimming: 6 bases; junction bases outside the gene matches: 8. The CDR3 loop spans 16 amino acids. The CDR3 loop reads CASSPRQGGYAGELFF. The DNA for the CDR3 is TGTGCCAGCTCACCACGACAGGGTGGATACGCCGGGGAGCTGTTTTTT.

The chain recombines TRBV19 with TRBJ1-5; D might be TRBD1 (5 bases). The V gene lost 3 bases and the J gene lost 0 bases, with 9 bases spanning the gap. Germline V CDR1 and CDR2: LNHDA, SQIVND (reference sequence). The CDR3 loop spans 15 amino acids. The CDR3 DNA reads as TGTGCCAGTAGTATCCAGGGATTTAGCAATCAGCCCCAGCATTTT. Its protein product is CASSIQGFSNQPQHF.

This sequence joins TRBV28 and TRBJ2-3, with a possible D match to TRBD2 (5 bases). Germline CDR1 and CDR2: MDHEN and SYDVKM. The V gene lost 11 bases and the J gene lost 1 base, with 16 bases spanning the gap. This CDR3 is built from 14 residues. CDR3 DNA: TGTGCCTCTCGGGGTCTCCTCGGCACAGATACGCAGTATTTT. Its protein is CASRGLLGTDTQYF.

J is TRBJ1-4 and V is TRBV30; D unresolved. V was trimmed by 2 bases and J by 0 bases, leaving 10 bases between them. The CDR3 sequence is 15 residues long. CDR1 is GTSNPN and CDR2 is SVGIG in the germline V gene (reference sequence). CDR3 DNA sequence: TGTGCCTGGAGTCCGACTTTTGCAACTAATGAAAAACTGTTTTTT. Translating gives CAWSPTFATNEKLFF. The full variable domain, its missing parts supplied by reference TRBV30 and TRBJ1-4, is SQTIHQWPATLVQPVGSPLSLECTVEGTSNPNLYWYRQAAGRGLQLLFYSVGIGQISSEVPQNLSASRPQDRQFILSSKKLLLSDSGFYLCAWSPTFATNEKLFFGSGTQLSVL.

This clone has just one count. One end of the junction varies from germline; a read error may be responsible. The chain couples TRBV6-6 to TRBJ2-1; the match to TRBD1 covers 9 bases. Per the germline V gene, CDR1 is MNHNY and CDR2 is SVGAGI (reference sequence). The CDR3 has 15 residues. CDR3 region: CASTYPKTGGNEQFF. Here the CDR3 DNA reads TGTGCCAGCACTTACCCTAAGACAGGGGGGAATGAGCAGTTCTTC.

The rearrangement uses TRBV27 and TRBJ2-1, with 8 nucleotides matching TRBD2. V shed 4 bases and J 4 bases; nucleotides not matched to a gene: 9. Germline lookup yields CDR1 MNHEY and CDR2 SMNVEV (reference sequence). The CDR3 is 16 residues long. This chain's CDR3 is CASSSFLAGGYNEQFF. The DNA of the CDR3 is TGTGCCAGCAGTTCGTTCCTAGCGGGTGGTTACAATGAGCAGTTCTTC.

This sequence joins TRBV19 and TRBJ2-7; D tentatively reads TRBD1 or TRBD2 (5 bases each). Deletions cut 6 bases from V and 5 bases from J, with 11 bases between. The germline gives CDR1 LNHDA, CDR2 SQIVND (reference sequence). CDR3 size: 12 residues. The chain's CDR3 is CASSREMNEQYF. The DNA of the CDR3 is TGTGCCAGTAGCAGGGAGATGAACGAGCAGTACTTC. Full variable domain (outside the CDR3, taken from reference TRBV19 and TRBJ2-7): DGGITQSPKYLFRKEGQNVTLSCEQNLNHDAMYWYRQDPGQGLRLIYYSQIVNDFQKGDIAEGYSVSREKKESFPLTVTSAQKNPTAFYLCASSREMNEQYFGPGTRLTVT.

The gene calls are TRBV5-1 and TRBJ1-1; 8 positions agree with TRBD1. The CDR3 sequence is 18 residues long. With 4 bases clipped from V and 0 bases from J, the junction kept 14 bases outside the gene matches. The germline V gene encodes CDR1 SGHRS and CDR2 YFSETQ. CDR3 nucleotide sequence: TGCGCCAGCAGCCTCGGACAGGGCTTAAGATTTGTGAACACTGAAGCTTTCTTT. This gives the protein CASSLGQGLRFVNTEAFF.

This chain uses TRBV28 with TRBJ1-1, with D unclear. Germline lookup yields CDR1 MDHEN and CDR2 SYDVKM. Deletions cut 1 base from V and 8 bases from J, with 8 bases between. The CDR3 contains 12 residues. This CDR3 reads CASSLLAAEAFF. The CDR3 DNA is TGTGCCAGCAGTTTATTGGCCGCCGAAGCTTTCTTT.

This clone is medium-sized (0.01 to 0.1%) within its sample. The chain joins TRBV10-3 to TRBJ2-7; a possible D gene is TRBD1 (5 bases). CDR3 length equals 12 residues. In germline, CDR1 is ENHRY, CDR2 SYGVKD. Trimming took 10 bases from V and 2 from J, leaving 12 bases between them. CDR3 coding DNA: TGTGCCACCGCGACAGTGACCTACGAGCAGTACTTC. It encodes CATATVTYEQYF.

The rearrangement links TRBV2 to TRBJ2-3; no firm D call. Germline assignment: CDR1 SNHLY and CDR2 FYNNEI. V lost 2 bases, J lost 5 bases, and 8 bases lay in between. This CDR3 region has 13 residues. The CDR3 DNA reads TGTGCCAGCAGTGAAATCGGTGAAGATACGCAGTATTTT. Amino acids: CASSEIGEDTQYF.